This T cell receptor (beta chain) emerged from a study of cytomegalovirus exposure and HLA in healthy donors. Study-level points and caveats: About 87% or about 30% of the time was how often most TCR beta V segments were productive, according to an earlier analysis. Three CMV-associated chains proved CMV antigen-specific in vitro. Indistinguishable V segments such as TRBV6-2 and TRBV6-3 were excluded. In a later analysis, 16,951 TCR beta sequences were associated with HLA alleles at 0.05 false discovery rate.

Regarding this clone: What it binds is unknown.

CDR1 and CDR2 (germline): DFQATT, SNEGSKA (reference sequence). This CDR3 spans 11 amino acids. Trimming cost V 3 bases and J 13 bases, with 13 bases left between them. With 60 Vbeta and 13 Jbeta primers, the PCR was carried out. Here immunoSEQ multiplex PCR was the method, and the copy in TCRdb shows in-frame clones only, minus some. The data show some 130,000 clones, with approximately 81% seen just once and 2% to 2.5% held by the top ten. The sequenced sample consisted of PBMCs. This chain connects TRBV20-1 to TRBJ2-1; D gene unclear. This receptor was identified in a man younger than 35 in good health and CMV-seronegative. CDR3 bases: TGCAGTGCTAGCCCGGGTTTCGATCAGTTCTTC. This translates into CSASPGFDQFF.